This entry lists 20 T cell receptor beta chains sequenced from one sample in a study of T cell responses to AZD1222 COVID-19 vaccine. The table came from immunoSEQ multiplex PCR; TCRdb's copy has only in-frame clones and leaves some out. The table has about 60,000 clones, roughly 88% seen once. Specimen: peripheral blood, collected on day 0 of AZD1222 vaccination. The source is an adult in good health.

As for this clone: Additional DNA sequences in this sample encode the identical CDR3. The chain recombines TRBV24-1 with TRBJ1-5; no definite D call. The V and J ends lost 9 bases and 4 bases respectively, with 12 bases between them. The germline V gene encodes CDR1 KGHDR and CDR2 SFDVKD. The CDR3 spans 13 residues. The CDR3 sequence: CATGRGENQPQHF. The CDR3 region has the DNA TGTGCCACCGGTCGCGGAGAGAATCAGCCCCAGCATTTT.

This chain joins TRBV19 and TRBJ2-5; TRBD2 matches 9 bases. CDR3 length: 13 amino acids. After removal of 8 bases from V and 2 bases from J, the junction contained 3 bases not matched to a gene. Germline V gene sequence: CDR1 LNHDA, CDR2 SQIVND (reference sequence). CDR3 sequence (DNA): TGTGCCAGTGCTAGCGGGGATCAAGAGACCCAGTACTTC. The encoded protein is CASASGDQETQYF.

The chain employs TRBV23-1 and TRBJ2-7; the match to TRBD1 covers 9 bases. TRBV23-1 belongs to the ORF category, with a function that is uncertain. Trimming at V came to 0 bases and at J to 4 bases, leaving 10 bases not matched to a gene. The CDR3 is 17 residues long. The CDR3 DNA reads TGCGCCAGCAGTCAATCTTCCTCGGGACAGGGTTCATACGAGCAGTACGTC. Translation: CASSQSSSGQGSYEQYV.

This clone was seen a single time. The J gene is TRBJ1-2, the V gene TRBV5-1, with D tentatively TRBD1 (5 bases). Germline V gives CDR1 SGHRS, CDR2 YFSETQ. The CDR3 runs to 13 residues. V lost 2 bases to trimming and J lost 8 bases, with 13 bases between them. The CDR3 protein is CASSLTGSQGYTF. The CDR3 coding sequence is TGCGCCAGCAGCTTAACAGGTTCCCAAGGCTACACCTTC.

The genes are TRBV7-2 and TRBJ2-7; 10 bases are a match to TRBD2. There are 16 residues in the CDR3. V shed 4 bases and J 7 bases; nucleotides not matched to a gene: 13. Looked up from germline, CDR1 is SGHTA and CDR2 is FQGNSA. The CDR3 spells CASSYQAGGPGEEQYV. In DNA form, the CDR3 reads TGTGCCAGCAGCTACCAAGCGGGAGGGCCTGGGGAAGAGCAGTACGTC.

V and J are TRBV5-4 and TRBJ2-5, with TRBD2 matching over 9 bases. CDR3 length: 15 residues. Per germline, CDR1 SGHNT and CDR2 YYREEE (reference sequence). V was pared by 0 bases and J by 4 bases, with 4 bases of the junction left unmatched. The CDR3 sequence: CASSLDLAGIETQYF. The DNA for the CDR3 is TGTGCCAGCAGCTTGGATCTAGCGGGAATAGAGACCCAGTACTTC.

V is TRBV5-1 and J is TRBJ1-1; no clear D gene. V shed 1 base and J shed 1 base, with 5 bases lying between them. The CDR3 consists of 13 residues. CDR1 SGHRS and CDR2 YFSETQ come from the germline V gene. The CDR3 here is CASSLQANTEAFF. As DNA, the CDR3 is TGCGCCAGCAGCTTGCAGGCGAACACTGAAGCTTTCTTT.

By share, this clone ranks as medium-sized. This chain connects TRBV3-1 (or the pseudogene TRBV3-2) to TRBJ1-2; D perhaps matches TRBD1 (5 bases). The V gene's germline CDR1 is LGHDT and CDR2 YNNKEL (reference sequence). CDR3 size: 16 residues. V was clipped by 4 bases and J by 4 bases, with 19 bases between them. The CDR3 DNA reads TGTGCCAGCAGCCCCGGGACTCTGCTGATTCGCTATGGCTACACCTTC. It translates to CASSPGTLLIRYGYTF.

The chain combines TRBV5-1 with TRBJ2-2; TRBD1 might be the D (5 bases). Looked up from germline, CDR1 is SGHRS and CDR2 is YFSETQ. The CDR3 extends over 16 amino acids. Trimming shortened V by 3 bases and J by 0 bases, and 12 bases separated the two germline ends. CDR3 bases: TGCGCCAGCAGCTCACTACAGGTCACGAACACCGGGGAGCTGTTTTTT. It codes for CASSSLQVTNTGELFF. The entire variable domain, with the rest obtained from reference TRBV5-1 and TRBJ2-2, is as follows: KAGVTQTPRYLIKTRGQQVTLSCSPISGHRSVSWYQQTPGQGLQFLFEYFSETQRNKGNFPGRFSGRQFSNSRSEMNVSTLELGDSALYLCASSSLQVTNTGELFFGEGSRLTVL.

The chain links TRBV10-3 to TRBJ1-3; D gene ambiguous. The germline gives CDR1 ENHRY, CDR2 SYGVKD. V shed 4 bases and J shed 12 bases, with 25 bases lying between them. This CDR3 spans 16 amino acids. The chain's CDR3 is CAISVQIPSLREGIYF. The CDR3 DNA follows: TGTGCCATCAGTGTACAGATTCCCTCCCTAAGGGAAGGCATATATTTT.

V is TRBV12-3 or TRBV12-4 and J is TRBJ2-2, with a tentative D call TRBD2 (6 bases). Between the trimmed V and J ends, which lost 4 bases and 3 bases, there was a span of 6 bases. CDR3 length equals 13 residues. CDR3 amino acids: CASSSSDTGELFF. DNA of the CDR3: TGTGCCAGCAGTTCTAGCGACACCGGGGAGCTGTTTTTT.

The V call is TRBV4-1, the J call TRBJ2-2; no firm D call. This CDR3 region has 14 residues. Trimming removed 4 bases from V and 4 bases from J, with 10 bases in between. Germline V gene data show CDR1 as MGHRA and CDR2 as YSYEKL. CDR3 amino acids: CASSPVLLTGELFF. CDR3 coding DNA: TGCGCCAGCAGCCCCGTATTACTCACCGGGGAGCTGTTTTTT.

The chain links TRBV5-1 to TRBJ2-2; D possibly matches TRBD1 or TRBD2 (5 bases each). Germline CDR1 SGHRS, CDR2 YFSETQ. Trimming removed 2 bases at V and 7 bases at J, with 12 bases between. The CDR3 sequence is 14 residues long. In DNA, the CDR3 is TGCGCCAGCAGCTTTGGTGGGGGAGACGGGGAGCTGTTTTTT. Residues: CASSFGGGDGELFF.

The chain links TRBV18 to TRBJ2-3; 7 bases are a match to TRBD1. Germline CDR1 is KGHSH and CDR2 is LQKENI. The CDR3 sequence is 15 residues long. Germline trimming cut 2 bases from V and 6 bases from J; bases unmatched to any gene: 8. The CDR3 sequence: CASSPGGQRADTQYF. CDR3 coding DNA: TGTGCCAGCTCACCAGGGGGACAGAGAGCGGATACGCAGTATTTT.

The chain employs TRBV18 and TRBJ1-1, with D possibly TRBD1 on 5 matching bases. From germline, CDR1 is KGHSH and CDR2 LQKENI. The CDR3 length is 14 residues. V gave up 6 bases and J gave up 3 bases, with 14 bases separating them. In nucleotides, the CDR3 is TGTGCCAGCTCTCACTCCCAGGGCGACACTGAAGCTTTCTTT. Its protein product is CASSHSQGDTEAFF.

The chain has TRBV18 and TRBJ1-1; TRBD1 agrees at 9 bases. CDR3 size: 14 residues. Germline V gene data show CDR1 as KGHSH and CDR2 as LQKENI. The V segment lost 4 bases and the J segment 6 bases; nucleotides outside the gene matches: 6. CDR3 bases: TGTGCCAGCTCACTACAGGGGGCGGTGGCTGAAGCTTTCTTT. It translates to CASSLQGAVAEAFF.

This clone came up once. The chain carries TRBV6-6 and TRBJ1-5, with D uncertain. The V end was cut by 0 bases, the J end by 3 bases, with 9 bases between. Germline V gene lookup returns CDR1 MNHNY and CDR2 SVGAGI (reference sequence). The CDR3 is 15 amino acids. For the CDR3, the DNA is TGTGCCAGCAGTTACTCGGTCCGTCTCAATCAGCCCCAGCATTTT. Protein product: CASSYSVRLNQPQHF.

V and J are TRBV4-1 and TRBJ1-5, with D hard to call. The CDR3 consists of 15 residues. V lost 2 bases to trimming and J lost 0 bases, with 8 bases between them. Germline V gives CDR1 MGHRA, CDR2 YSYEKL. CDR3 in amino acids: CASSQYTDSNQPQHF. The CDR3 region has the DNA TGCGCCAGCAGCCAATACACAGATAGCAATCAGCCCCAGCATTTT.

This chain links TRBV5-6 with TRBJ2-1, with 8 bases fitting TRBD2. V shed 3 bases, J shed 5 bases, and the junction held 7 bases outside the gene matches. The length of the CDR3 is 15 residues. Germline V gene data show CDR1 as SGHDT and CDR2 as YYEEEE. CDR3 region: CASSSIAGLHNEQFF. As DNA, the CDR3 is TGTGCCAGCAGCTCCATAGCGGGACTACACAATGAGCAGTTCTTC.

V gene TRBV7-9 combines with J gene TRBJ2-1; a possible D gene is TRBD1 (6 bases). The V gene lost 1 base and the J gene lost 4 bases, with 14 bases spanning the gap. Germline V CDR1 and CDR2: SEHNR, FQNEAQ (reference sequence). The CDR3 consists of 16 residues. CDR3 residues: CASSLGTGTPYNEQFF. DNA of the CDR3: TGTGCCAGCAGCTTAGGAACAGGGACACCTTACAATGAGCAGTTCTTC.